Below, 4 T cell receptor beta chains from the same sample are listed, as sequenced in a study of CD8+CD57+ T cells in acquired aplastic anemia. CDR3 and TCR beta VDJ profiling relied on a genomic DNA template. From the reads, TCRdb called clonotypes with MiXCR, one entry per CDR3 protein. The sample carries 250,000 to 300,000 distinct CDR3 sequences, approximately 55% recorded once. Material: sorted CD4+, CD8+, or CD8+CD57+ T cells (not recorded which) from PBMCs. The receptor set was obtained from a human donor with severe aplastic anemia or a healthy control (not recorded which).

At least ten counts were recorded for this clonotype. The chain couples TRBV19 to TRBJ2-5, with D possibly being TRBD1 (6 bases). CDR3 length equals 16 residues. V lost 4 bases and J 4 bases, leaving 19 bases between the germline ends. Germline-derived CDR1 and CDR2 are LNHDA and SQIVND (reference sequence). DNA of the CDR3: TGTGCCAGTAGTAACCCCCGACAGGTAACTGGAGAGACCCAGTACTTC. It translates to CASSNPRQVTGETQYF. The variable domain in full, with the rest retrieved from reference TRBV19 and TRBJ2-5, is DGGITQSPKYLFRKEGQNVTLSCEQNLNHDAMYWYRQDPGQGLRLIYYSQIVNDFQKGDIAEGYSVSREKKESFPLTVTSAQKNPTAFYLCASSNPRQVTGETQYFGPGTRLLVL.

The genes are TRBV25-1 and TRBJ2-1; a weak D match, TRBD2 (5 bases). CDR1 MGHDK and CDR2 SYGVNS come from the germline V gene. The V gene lost 3 bases and the J gene lost 5 bases, with 14 bases spanning the gap. The CDR3 has 15 amino acids. The CDR3 protein is CASSDPSDGNNEQFF. In DNA, the CDR3 is TGTGCCAGCAGTGATCCTTCAGACGGGAACAATGAGCAGTTCTTC.

This clonotype was detected only a few times. The J gene is TRBJ1-4, the V gene TRBV28; D not certain. This CDR3 region has 16 residues. With 5 bases removed from V and 0 bases from J, the gap between germline ends came to 13 bases. Germline CDR1 is MDHEN and CDR2 is SYDVKM. The CDR3 DNA reads TGTGCCAGCAGTGGTGGAGGTCTTGCAACTAATGAAAAACTGTTTTTT. It is translated as CASSGGGLATNEKLFF.

The chain uses TRBV20-1 and TRBJ2-7; 7 bases are a match to TRBD2. Germline trimming cut 7 bases from V and 7 bases from J; bases unmatched to any gene: 10. This CDR3 has 12 residues. CDR1 and CDR2 (germline): DFQATT, SNEGSKA (reference sequence). This CDR3 reads CSGYGGGGEQYF. Here the CDR3 DNA reads TGCAGTGGATATGGGGGGGGGGGAGAGCAGTACTTC.